This is a list of T cell receptor beta chains from one sample in a study of technical replicates of blood from a few donors. Clones were read by immunoSEQ multiplex PCR, and TCRdb kept only the in-frame ones, dropping some. The sample lists about 75,000 clones, approximately 97% occurring once. The specimen was T cells isolated from PBMCs. The receptors originated from a human donor in good health. Each CDR3 is given with its conserved first and last residue. A D gene is named only where the DNA matches it firmly. The size field is filled for only some rows; it gives once, few, many or a size class.

len | j_gene | d_gene | abundance | v_gene | CDR3aa | CDR3nt
18 | TRBJ2-2 | TRBD1 | . | TRBV15 | CATSRDMGGTGNTGELFF | TGTGCCACCAGCAGAGATATGGGCGGGACAGGCAACACCGGGGAGCTGTTTTTT
14 | TRBJ1-2 | TRBD1 | . | TRBV11-2 | CASSLTSGGYGYTF | TGTGCCAGCAGCTTAACATCAGGGGGTTATGGCTACACCTTC
15 | TRBJ1-5 | TRBD1 | . | TRBV6-5 | CASSYSKGANQPQHF | TGTGCCAGCAGTTACTCGAAGGGGGCAAATCAGCCCCAGCATTTT
11 | TRBJ1-2 | . | . | TRBV19 | CGTKGGYGYTF | TGTGGAACTAAAGGAGGCTATGGCTACACCTTC
13 | TRBJ2-7 | TRBD1 | . | TRBV18 | CASQGAGSDEQYF | TGTGCCAGTCAGGGGGCTGGGTCGGACGAGCAGTACTTC
15 | TRBJ2-5 | . | once | TRBV28 | CASSLYREGGETQYF | TGTGCCAGCAGTTTATACAGGGAGGGTGGAGAGACCCAGTACTTC
11 | TRBJ2-1 | . | . | TRBV28 | CASSLSVEQFF | TGTGCCAGCAGTTTATCGGTCGAGCAGTTCTTC
12 | TRBJ1-5 | . | . | TRBV28 | CASSPPDQPQHF | TGTGCCAGCAGTCCCCCTGATCAGCCCCAGCATTTT
15 | TRBJ2-3 | TRBD2 | . | TRBV7-6 | CASSLKFGLADTQYF | TGTGCCAGCAGCTTAAAGTTTGGACTAGCAGATACGCAGTATTTT
15 | TRBJ2-7 | TRBD2 | . | TRBV4-2 | CASSHKPGLVSEQYF | TGTGCCAGCAGCCACAAACCGGGACTAGTGAGCGAGCAGTACTTC
14 | TRBJ2-5 | . | . | TRBV29-1 | CSVEDSRVVGTQYF | TGCAGCGTTGAGGACAGCCGGGTGGTCGGAACCCAGTACTTC
12 | TRBJ2-1 | . | . | TRBV11-3 | CASSLGGGEQFF | TGTGCCAGCAGCTTAGGGGGAGGTGAGCAGTTCTTC
12 | TRBJ1-1 | . | . | TRBV10-3 | CAISGGETEAFF | TGTGCCATCAGTGGGGGGGAAACTGAAGCTTTCTTT
16 | TRBJ2-7 | TRBD1 | . | TRBV4-1 | CASSQLPGTGETEQYF | TGCGCCAGCAGCCAACTTCCCGGGACAGGGGAGACCGAGCAGTACTTC